A single TCR beta chain is shown here with its context. The antigen is not known. The data are from a study of graft-versus-host responses after intestinal transplantation. Clones were read by immunoSEQ multiplex PCR, and TCRdb kept only the in-frame ones, dropping some. The data show 80,000 to 100,000 clones, roughly 91% seen once. CDR1 and CDR2 (germline): KGHSY, FQNENV. J lost 4 bases, V lost 5 bases, and 3 bases had no gene match. The CDR3 runs 14 residues. This material consisted of unstimulated CD4+ T cells sorted from spleen or lymph node cells, taken before intestinal transplant. V is TRBV16 and J is TRBJ2-5, with 11 bases fitting TRBD2. This TCR derives from a human donor who received an intestinal transplant. CDR3 residues: CASSVLAGAETQYF. The CDR3 nucleotides read TGTGCCAGCAGCGTACTAGCGGGAGCAGAGACCCAGTACTTC.